This T cell receptor (beta chain) was obtained from a study of immune evolution from preneoplasia to lung adenocarcinoma. Study-wide results and limits: Top clone frequencies peaked in normal lung, apparently declining through invasive adenocarcinoma.

In regard to this clone: Its antigen is still unknown.

The CDR3 sequence is 16 residues long. Germline lookup yields CDR1 LNHDA and CDR2 SQIVND (reference sequence). V shed 4 bases, J shed 0 bases, and the junction held 5 bases outside the gene matches. Patient tissue came from resections in Japan or China, 2014–2017. Each case's diagnosis was confirmed by two pathologists on H&E. Clones were sequenced by immunoSEQ multiplex PCR, and TCRdb holds only the in-frame ones, with some missing. The sample has about 11,000 clones, approximately 83% seen once. This sequence joins TRBV19 and TRBJ1-5; 8 bases match TRBD1. The specimen was FFPE normal lung tissue adjacent to the tumor. The TCR was taken from a person in their 60s with lung adenocarcinoma. Some clones in this sample may be carry-over from other donors' samples. The CDR3 region has the DNA TGTGCCAGTAGTACCCCTGGACAGGGTAGCAATCAGCCCCAGCATTTT. It specifies CASSTPGQGSNQPQHF. The full variable domain, in which reference TRBV19 and TRBJ1-5 provide the parts outside the CDR3, is DGGITQSPKYLFRKEGQNVTLSCEQNLNHDAMYWYRQDPGQGLRLIYYSQIVNDFQKGDIAEGYSVSREKKESFPLTVTSAQKNPTAFYLCASSTPGQGSNQPQHFGDGTRLSIL.